This T cell receptor (beta chain) was sequenced in a study of blood T cell repertoires in COVID-19. Study summary: Acute and convalescent COVID-19 specimens originated in the United States, Italy and Spain. In each case, the material was cDNA or gDNA derived from T cells, B-cell-depleted T cells, or PBMCs.

This CDR3 contains 16 residues. J gave up 7 bases and V 4 bases, and 10 bases lay outside the gene matches. Germline V gives CDR1 LGHDT, CDR2 YNNKEL (reference sequence). Under the authors' procedure: It was from reference gene primer amplification that nucleated cell counts were estimated. The repertoire was sequenced with immunoSEQ multiplex PCR; TCRdb's copy has only in-frame clones and lacks some. V and J calls and clone size are given by that table; D and trimming were obtained from the DNA. The table records 240,000 or so clones, 60% to 75% of them present only once. V gene TRBV3-1 (or the pseudogene TRBV3-2) combines with J gene TRBJ1-6; 7 nucleotides agree with TRBD1. The TCR was taken from a woman older than 75 with acute or convalescent COVID-19. The specimen sequenced was peripheral blood. The CDR3 loop reads CASSLERTGRNSPLHF. CDR3 nucleotide sequence: TGTGCCAGCAGCCTCGAGAGGACAGGTCGCAATTCACCCCTCCACTTT.